The 18 T cell receptor beta chains listed next were all sequenced from one sample in a study of T cell responses to AZD1222 COVID-19 vaccine. Clones were read by immunoSEQ multiplex PCR, and TCRdb kept only the in-frame ones, dropping some. Altogether around 140,000 clones are present, roughly 88% being singletons, with the ten largest covering under 5.5%. This specimen consisted of peripheral blood, obtained 28 days after the second dose of the MenACWY control vaccine. The receptors were gathered from an adult who received the MenACWY meningococcal vaccine as a control.

The chain is built from TRBV7-2 and TRBJ2-7; D may be TRBD1 or TRBD2 (5 bases each). Germline V CDR1 and CDR2: SGHTA, FQGNSA. Deletions cut 3 bases from V and 6 bases from J, with 15 bases between. CDR3 length: 14 amino acids. CDR3 in DNA: TGTGCCAGCAGCTTGCTTCGAGAGGGGACCGAGCAGTACTTC. Encoded protein: CASSLLREGTEQYF.

The chain couples TRBV14 to TRBJ2-1; TRBD2 might be the D (5 bases). The CDR3 covers 18 residues. Germline V gives CDR1 SGHDN, CDR2 FVKESK. V was cut by 4 bases and J by 2 bases, with 21 bases left in between. The CDR3 nucleotides read TGTGCCAGCAGCCCCTTAAGAACTAGGACTTTCACCTACAATGAGCAGTTCTTC. Its protein is CASSPLRTRTFTYNEQFF.

The V call is TRBV9, the J call TRBJ1-3; D not resolved. The CDR3 has 12 amino acids. Germline CDR1 reads SGDLS; CDR2 reads YYNGEE. The V and J ends lost 7 bases and 7 bases respectively, with 12 bases between them. For the CDR3, the DNA is TGTGCCAGCGGCCAGTTCTCGAACACCATATATTTT. Translation: CASGQFSNTIYF.

The V and J genes are TRBV9 and TRBJ1-1; 7 bases are shared with TRBD1. Germline assignment: CDR1 SGDLS and CDR2 YYNGEE. Trimming cost V 5 bases and J 3 bases; bases outside gene matches: 7. The CDR3 has 14 amino acids. The CDR3 loop is CASRDFTGDTEAFF. In DNA, the CDR3 is TGTGCCAGCAGGGACTTCACAGGGGACACTGAAGCTTTCTTT.

This clone was observed a single time. The chain uses TRBV19 and TRBJ1-1; D perhaps matches TRBD1 (6 bases). The CDR3 sequence is 14 residues long. The V gene's germline CDR1 is LNHDA and CDR2 SQIVND (reference sequence). Trimming shortened V by 5 bases and J by 1 base, and 11 bases separated the two germline ends. The CDR3 DNA follows: TGTGCCAGTAGTTTTGGGACACCGAACACTGAAGCTTTCTTT. It yields the protein CASSFGTPNTEAFF.

This chain joins TRBV28 and TRBJ2-7; no definite D call. CDR3 length: 12 residues. V lost 5 bases and J 2 bases, leaving 7 bases between the germline ends. Germline lookup yields CDR1 MDHEN and CDR2 SYDVKM. CDR3 residues: CASSRPAYEQYF. The CDR3 nucleotides read TGTGCCAGCAGTCGTCCAGCCTACGAGCAGTACTTC.

The chain recombines TRBV5-6 with TRBJ1-5; possibly TRBD1 for D (5 bases). This CDR3 has 13 residues. The V gene's germline CDR1 is SGHDT and CDR2 YYEEEE. V gave up 4 bases and J gave up 2 bases, with 7 bases separating them. The CDR3 loop reads CASSPGGNQPQHF. CDR3 sequence (DNA): TGTGCCAGCAGCCCGGGGGGCAATCAGCCCCAGCATTTT.

The V gene is TRBV10-1, the J gene TRBJ1-3, with a weak D call TRBD1 (5 bases). Germline V gives CDR1 WNHNN, CDR2 SYGVQD (reference sequence). There are 18 residues in the CDR3. Between the trimmed V and J ends, which lost 6 bases and 0 bases, there was a span of 21 bases. In nucleotides, the CDR3 is TGCGCCAGCAGGATGTACCGACAGAGAGGCCACTCTGGAAACACCATATATTTT. This sequence encodes CASRMYRQRGHSGNTIYF.

This chain joins TRBV6-2 or TRBV6-3 and TRBJ1-1; perhaps TRBD1 as D (5 bases). Germline loops: CDR1 MNHEY, CDR2 SVGEGT. The V gene lost 5 bases and the J gene lost 4 bases, with 14 bases spanning the gap. The CDR3 extends over 14 amino acids. The CDR3: CASSPLGRGTEAFF. The CDR3 DNA is TGTGCCAGCAGTCCCCTCGGAAGGGGCACTGAAGCTTTCTTT.

This clone occurred once. The chain joins TRBV24-1 to TRBJ2-7, with 7 bases fitting TRBD1. Per germline, CDR1 KGHDR and CDR2 SFDVKD. This CDR3 has 13 residues. Losses at the gene ends were 7 bases for V and 6 bases for J; bases not matched to a gene: 8. The CDR3 loop reads CATSADRDGEQYF. In DNA, the CDR3 is TGTGCCACCAGCGCAGACAGGGACGGCGAGCAGTACTTC.

The V call is TRBV29-1, the J call TRBJ1-2; possibly TRBD1 for D (5 bases). This CDR3 has 11 residues. Germline V gives CDR1 SQVTM, CDR2 ANQGSEA. The V end was cut by 8 bases, the J end by 4 bases, with 11 bases between. In DNA form, the CDR3 reads TGCAGCTCTGGGACTACCTATGGCTACACCTTC. It codes for CSSGTTYGYTF.

The chain combines TRBV19 with TRBJ1-5; D gene unclear. Germline lookup yields CDR1 LNHDA and CDR2 SQIVND (reference sequence). The V end was cut by 7 bases, the J end by 5 bases, with 12 bases between. The CDR3 extends over 13 amino acids. The CDR3 is CASIGNIHQPQHF. CDR3 in DNA: TGTGCCAGTATAGGGAACATTCATCAGCCCCAGCATTTT.

This rearrangement joins TRBV13 to TRBJ2-7; 8 positions agree with TRBD2. The CDR3 extends over 17 amino acids. With 4 bases clipped from V and 5 bases from J, the junction kept 16 bases outside the gene matches. Germline CDR1 PRHDT, CDR2 FYEKMQ (reference sequence). This CDR3 reads CASSSYQPGLASDEQYF. The CDR3 bases are TGTGCCAGCAGCTCATATCAACCCGGACTAGCATCGGACGAGCAGTACTTC.

The chain links TRBV6-5 to TRBJ1-1; no clear D. The CDR3 contains 11 residues. The germline gives CDR1 MNHEY, CDR2 SVGAGI. V lost 6 bases, J lost 4 bases, and 6 bases lay in between. The CDR3 nucleotides are TGTGCCAGCAGCGGAGGCACTGAAGCTTTCTTT. This gives the protein CASSGGTEAFF.

This chain joins TRBV2 and TRBJ2-5, with 7 nucleotides matching TRBD1. CDR3 length equals 13 residues. J gave up 3 bases and V 4 bases, and 2 bases lay outside the gene matches. Germline lookup yields CDR1 SNHLY and CDR2 FYNNEI. The CDR3 loop is CASSAGTEETQYF. CDR3 nucleotides: TGTGCCAGCAGTGCTGGGACAGAAGAGACCCAGTACTTC. Full variable domain (remainder filled in from reference TRBV2 and TRBJ2-5): EPEVTQTPSHQVTQMGQEVILRCVPISNHLYFYWYRQILGQKVEFLVSFYNNEISEKSEIFDDQFSVERPDGSNFTLKIRSTKLEDSAMYFCASSAGTEETQYFGPGTRLLVL.

This chain connects TRBV14 to TRBJ1-3; 7 bases align to TRBD1. Germline V gives CDR1 SGHDN, CDR2 FVKESK. CDR3 length equals 16 residues. V lost 5 bases to trimming and J lost 2 bases; unmatched junction nucleotides: 9. CDR3 nucleotide sequence: TGTGCCAGCAGCTTGCTCGGGACAGCTACTGGAAACACCATATATTTT. Translated, it gives CASSLLGTATGNTIYF.

The genes are TRBV3-1 (or the pseudogene TRBV3-2) and TRBJ1-2; TRBD1 is a possible D gene (6 bases). The CDR3 covers 14 residues. V lost 4 bases, J lost 8 bases, and 17 bases lay in between. Germline-derived CDR1 and CDR2 are LGHDT and YNNKEL (reference sequence). CDR3 coding DNA: TGTGCCAGCAGCCCCTACGGGGGCGGAGGCGGCTACACCTTC. Its translation is CASSPYGGGGGYTF.

V and J are TRBV7-2 and TRBJ1-6, with TRBD1 as a possible D gene (6 bases). Per germline, CDR1 SGHTA and CDR2 FQGNSA. This CDR3 is built from 15 residues. With 9 bases removed from V and 0 bases from J, the gap between germline ends came to 12 bases. The CDR3 here is CASRRDNSYNSPLHF. CDR3 bases: TGTGCCAGTCGCCGGGACAACTCCTATAATTCACCCCTCCACTTT.